The clone carrying this T cell receptor beta chain was recorded a few times. Its specificity is unknown. These data are taken from a study of T-cell memory formation after mild COVID-19. V was pared by 3 bases and J by 4 bases, with 6 bases of the junction left unmatched. This CDR3 contains 15 residues. Barcoded TCR alpha and TCR beta cDNA libraries with UMIs came from 5'RACE using constant-segment primers. MiXCR, run by TCRdb on the 5' RACE reads, gives a single entry per CDR3 protein. In the table there are 95,000 to 120,000 distinct CDR3 sequences, about a fifth of which are singletons. Study observations and caveats: Clones from the second wave (peaking day 37) had unconfirmed SARS-CoV-2 specificity. Clones that got smaller from day 15 to 85 had even CD4/CD8, while clones growing later tipped toward CD4+.

The TCR comes from a man younger than 35 who had mild COVID-19 (a few samples of this study predate the infection). Cell type and time point are not known. V usage is TRBV12-3 or TRBV12-4 and J usage is TRBJ2-5; 9 nucleotides match TRBD2. Sequenced input: PBMCs or a T cell subset sorted from them (not recorded which). DNA of the CDR3: TGTGCCAGCAGTTTTATGCGGGGGGGACTAGAGACCCAGTACTTC. Encoded protein: CASSFMRGGLETQYF.